The source of this T cell receptor beta chain is a study of T cell changes during pregnancy in multiple sclerosis. Germline values: CDR1 MNHEY, CDR2 SMNVEV (reference sequence). V was trimmed by 7 bases and J by 1 base, leaving 16 bases between them. CDR3 length: 15 amino acids. TCRdb keeps only in-frame clones here, not all; method: immunoSEQ multiplex PCR. The sample carries roughly 64,000 clones, roughly 96% recorded once. This clone appeared a few times. The rearrangement links TRBV27 to TRBJ1-1; weak D call: TRBD1 (6 bases). The clonotype comes from a female donor with multiple sclerosis, enrolled in a pregnancy study. This specimen consisted of CD8+ T cells from peripheral blood mononuclear cells, obtained after pregnancy. The CDR3 bases are TGTGCCAGCAAGGGGAGGGGGGGAACGAACACTGAAGCTTTCTTT. Its translation: CASKGRGGTNTEAFF.